The clone carrying this T cell receptor beta chain was seen once. Source study methods: From reference gene primer amplification, estimates of nucleated cell counts were derived. Data came from immunoSEQ multiplex PCR; TCRdb stores just in-frame clones and leaves some out. The V and J calls and clone size come from that table; D and trimming were worked out from the DNA. The data hold some 210,000 clones, with 92% observed a single time. This CDR3 is 15 amino acids long. The ends were cut back, 8 bases at V and 4 bases at J, with 17 bases in the middle. From germline, CDR1 is SEHNR and CDR2 FQNEAQ (reference sequence). The data are from a study of blood T cell repertoires in COVID-19. Study-wide context: The United States, Italy and Spain supplied acute and convalescent COVID-19 samples. In each case, the material was cDNA or gDNA derived from T cells, B-cell-depleted T cells, or PBMCs.

This TCR came from a young man with acute or convalescent COVID-19. The chain couples TRBV7-9 to TRBJ1-4, with D perhaps matching TRBD1 (5 bases). The sample taken for sequencing was peripheral blood. For the CDR3, the DNA is TGTGCCAGCGGATCGTTCAGACAGCTTAATGAAAAACTGTTTTTT. Its translation is CASGSFRQLNEKLFF.